This T cell receptor (beta chain) was identified in a study of blood T cell repertoires in COVID-19. Whole-study context: T cells, B-cell-depleted T cells, or PBMCs supplied cDNA or gDNA.

The germline V and J ends were trimmed by 5 bases and 2 bases, with 13 bases remaining between them. The germline gives CDR1 MGHRA, CDR2 YSYEKL. This CDR3 comprises 14 residues. Sequenced by immunoSEQ multiplex PCR; TCRdb stores in-frame clones only, minus some. Found here are 380,000 or so clones, roughly 90% of them singletons; the top ten hold over 1%. The receptor comes from a man aged 35 to 55 with acute or convalescent COVID-19. J is TRBJ2-7 and V is TRBV4-1, with unresolved D. The material sequenced was peripheral blood. The CDR3 sequence: CASSDMIDTYEQYF. The CDR3 DNA reads as TGCGCCAGCAGCGATATGATAGATACCTACGAGCAGTACTTC.